This T cell receptor (beta chain) originates from a study of T cells in Graves' hyperthyroidism and ophthalmopathy. As for the study in general: At the time of initial diagnosis and before any treatment, peripheral blood was collected.

This CDR3 has 16 residues. Germline CDR1 is ENHRY and CDR2 is SYGVKD. Study results and caveats: Blood shared most expanded thyroid clonotypes above 0.001. Classification by a 13 V-J model distinguished ophthalmopathy from stable hyperthyroidism.

Researchers took RNA transcripts and amplified the TCR beta CDR3 regions from them. In the first-round RT-PCR of the TCR CDR3, the HTBI primer set was used. TCRdb re-called the multiplex PCR reads through MiXCR, storing one row per CDR3 protein. The table records more than 300,000 distinct CDR3 sequences, about 17% of them present only once. Each diagnosis drew on symptoms, thyroxine, TRAb, thyroid ultrasound and orbital computed tomography findings. In this sample, this clonotype turned up a few times. Antigen specificity is unknown. The junction departs from the called germline gene at one end, perhaps through a read error.

The chain has TRBV10-3 and TRBJ2-1, with TRBD1 matching over 10 bases. Sequencing was done on a sample of blood. This receptor was taken from a woman in her twenties or thirties with Graves' hyperthyroidism that later progressed to Graves' ophthalmopathy. CDR3 amino acids: CAISAQTGGSYNGQFF. The CDR3 DNA reads TGTGCCATCAGTGCGCAGACAGGGGGCTCCTACAATGGGCAGTTCTTC.